This T cell receptor (beta chain) was obtained from a study of blood T cell repertoires in COVID-19. Overall study context: From the United States, Italy and Spain came samples of acute and convalescent COVID-19. The cDNA or gDNA used as material had been derived from T cells, B-cell-depleted T cells, or PBMCs.

The CDR3 is made up of 16 amino acids. Trimming at V came to 2 bases and at J to 1 base, leaving 3 bases not matched to a gene. Germline CDR1 SGDLS, CDR2 YYNGEE. In the original processing: Using reference gene primer amplification, nucleated cell counts were estimated. Libraries were prepared by immunoSEQ multiplex PCR; TCRdb keeps only in-frame clonotypes and omits some of them. V, J and clone size were drawn from that table, and D and trimming were deduced from the DNA. The repertoire includes around 160,000 clones, more than 70% of them detected once, and approximately 2.4% sits in the top ten. Sequencing was carried out using peripheral blood. The sequence derives from a human donor in a cohort sampled during active COVID-19. The chain carries TRBV9 and TRBJ1-1; 12 bases align to TRBD1. The CDR3 nucleotides are TGTGCCAGCAGCGTGGGACAGGGGGCGTGGAACACTGAAGCTTTCTTT. This gives the protein CASSVGQGAWNTEAFF.